The 9 T cell receptor beta chains in this list originate from one sample, sequenced in a study of identical twins. TCRdb processed the 5' RACE reads anew with MiXCR; each CDR3 protein has one entry. The sample lists hundreds of thousands of distinct CDR3 sequences; roughly an eighth were seen once. The same data also contributed to another study, on yellow fever vaccine responses in identical twins.

Specimen: PBMCs. All receptors derive from a woman aged 18-30 years in good health.

V and J are TRBV24-1 and TRBJ2-1; 10 bases agree with TRBD2. The germline V gene encodes CDR1 KGHDR and CDR2 SFDVKD. V shed 6 bases, J shed 6 bases, and the junction held 7 bases outside the gene matches. This CDR3 spans 15 amino acids. The CDR3 here is CATSRSLAGVNEQFF. The CDR3 bases are TGTGCCACCAGTAGGAGCCTAGCGGGAGTCAATGAGCAGTTCTTC.

The sample holds a few counts of this clonotype. The chain employs TRBV27 and TRBJ2-1; tentatively, D is TRBD1 or TRBD2 (5 bases each). CDR3 length equals 15 residues. V was cut by 1 base and J by 6 bases, with 13 bases left in between. The germline V gene has CDR1 MNHEY and CDR2 SMNVEV (reference sequence). The CDR3 region has the DNA TGTGCCAGCAGTTTATTGTTGCAGGGACCCAATGAGCAGTTCTTC. Protein: CASSLLLQGPNEQFF.

This sequence joins TRBV28 and TRBJ2-2; 7 nucleotides line up with TRBD2. The CDR3 runs 17 residues. Unmatched junction bases numbered 10, after V lost 5 bases and J lost 1 base. In germline, CDR1 is MDHEN, CDR2 SYDVKM. CDR3 sequence (DNA): TGTGCCAGCAGTAGGGAGGGGACGAGCTTGAACACCGGGGAGCTGTTTTTT. Its protein product is CASSREGTSLNTGELFF. Full variable domain (outside the CDR3, taken from reference TRBV28 and TRBJ2-2): DVKVTQSSRYLVKRTGEKVFLECVQDMDHENMFWYRQDPGLGLRLIYFSYDVKMKEKGDIPEGYSVSREKKERFSLILESASTNQTSMYLCASSREGTSLNTGELFFGEGSRLTVL.

The rearrangement links TRBV5-1 to TRBJ2-7, with TRBD2 matching 13 bases. Looked up from germline, CDR1 is SGHRS and CDR2 is YFSETQ. The CDR3 covers 15 residues. V lost 6 bases and J lost 7; bases outside the gene matches: 10. The chain's CDR3 is CASKGTSGVLGEQYF. The DNA of the CDR3 is TGCGCCAGCAAGGGGACTAGCGGGGTCTTGGGAGAGCAGTACTTC.

This clonotype was detected ten times or more. The chain couples TRBV20-1 to TRBJ2-5; TRBD2 agrees at 9 bases. V shed 3 bases, J shed 5 bases, and the junction held 4 bases outside the gene matches. CDR1 and CDR2 (germline): DFQATT, SNEGSKA (reference sequence). This CDR3 has 13 amino acids. In DNA, the CDR3 is TGCAGTGCTAGGCTAGCGGGAAGCGAGACCCAGTACTTC. It encodes CSARLAGSETQYF.

In its sample, this clonotype was seen a few times. The genes are TRBV6-2 or TRBV6-3 and TRBJ2-1, with D unresolved. This CDR3 spans 17 amino acids. V was pared by 0 bases and J by 0 bases, with 12 bases between. The germline V gene encodes CDR1 MNHEY and CDR2 SVGEGT. The CDR3 DNA sequence: TGTGCCAGCAGTTACTCCTCCCTAGAAATCTCCTACAATGAGCAGTTCTTC. Translation gives CASSYSSLEISYNEQFF.

The rearrangement joins TRBV5-6 to TRBJ1-1; D is unclear. The V gene's germline CDR1 is SGHDT and CDR2 YYEEEE. V was shortened by 4 bases and J by 2 bases, with 9 bases between the two germline ends. This CDR3 is 13 amino acids long. The CDR3 loop is CASSHLGNTEAFF. CDR3 DNA: TGTGCCAGCAGCCACTTGGGTAACACTGAAGCTTTCTTT.

This clonotype has more than one count but fewer than ten. This chain uses TRBV12-3 or TRBV12-4 with TRBJ1-1; D gene uncertain. The CDR3 sequence is 16 residues long. Trimming cost V 4 bases and J 1 base, with 16 bases left between them. The DNA of the CDR3 is TGTGCCAGCAGTTATGGGTTCAACAACGCGAACACTGAAGCTTTCTTT. It is translated as CASSYGFNNANTEAFF.

Only a few counts were recorded for this clonotype. V and J are TRBV7-9 and TRBJ1-4; 9 bases agree with TRBD1. Trimming at V came to 6 bases and at J to 8 bases, leaving 10 bases not matched to a gene. The CDR3 spans 15 residues. In germline, CDR1 is SEHNR, CDR2 FQNEAQ (reference sequence). The CDR3 protein is CASSPARQGEEKLFF. CDR3 nucleotide sequence: TGTGCCAGCAGTCCAGCCCGACAGGGGGAAGAAAAACTGTTTTTT.